The clone carrying this T cell receptor beta chain has more than one count but fewer than ten. As yet, its antigen is unknown. Expressed TCRB transcripts were sequenced because the entire RNA isolate underwent reverse transcription. Using immunoSEQ multiplex PCR, the repertoire was profiled, and TCRdb retains in-frame clones only, with some absent. Counted here are 25,000 to 30,000 clones, 56% occurring once; the ten biggest clones make up around 1.6%. This record comes from a study of beta chain features in type 1 diabetes. General study results and limits: Researchers cautioned that cDNA sequencing could over-represent cells with high TCR expression. Shortening of TCRB CDR3s, moderate but significant, appeared in all four CD4+ subsets of Type 1 diabetes patients. TCRB repertoires of naive, central memory and Treg cells appeared more similar among patients than among healthy donors.

This receptor was taken from a woman between 18 and 29 years old with type 1 diabetes. The specimen was Tregs from blood.

The CDR3 is CASSLGGLPEAFF. The CDR3 DNA follows: TGTGCCAGCAGCTTGGGAGGGCTCCCTGAAGCTTTCTTT. The chain links TRBV5-4 to TRBJ1-1; D remains ambiguous. The CDR3 runs 13 residues. Germline values: CDR1 SGHNT, CDR2 YYREEE (reference sequence). V was pared by 0 bases and J by 6 bases, with 9 bases between.